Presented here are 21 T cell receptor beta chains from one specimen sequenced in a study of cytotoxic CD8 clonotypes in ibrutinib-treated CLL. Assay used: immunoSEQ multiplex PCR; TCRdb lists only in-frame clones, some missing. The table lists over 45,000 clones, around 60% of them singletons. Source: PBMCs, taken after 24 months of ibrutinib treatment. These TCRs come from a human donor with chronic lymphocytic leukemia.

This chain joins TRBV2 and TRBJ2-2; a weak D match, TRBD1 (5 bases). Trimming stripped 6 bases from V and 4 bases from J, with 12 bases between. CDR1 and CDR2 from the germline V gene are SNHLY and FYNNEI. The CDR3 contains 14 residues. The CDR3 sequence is CASSVGQGTGELFF. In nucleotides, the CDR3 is TGTGCCAGCAGCGTCGGGCAGGGCACCGGGGAGCTGTTTTTT.

The CDR3 DNA reads TGCGCCAGCAGCTCACAGCCGGGAGGGGTCACTGAAGCTTTCTTT. Its translation is CASSSQPGGVTEAFF. The chain couples TRBV5-1 to TRBJ1-1; D is perhaps TRBD1 (5 bases). CDR1 and CDR2 (germline): SGHRS, YFSETQ. This CDR3 has 15 residues. The ends were cut back, 3 bases at V and 4 bases at J, with 16 bases in the middle.

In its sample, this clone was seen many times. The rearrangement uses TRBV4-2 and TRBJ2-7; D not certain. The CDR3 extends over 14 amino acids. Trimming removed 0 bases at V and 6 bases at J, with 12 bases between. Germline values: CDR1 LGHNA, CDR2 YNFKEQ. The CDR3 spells CASSQDLSSFEQYF. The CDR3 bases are TGTGCCAGCAGCCAAGATCTAAGCTCATTCGAGCAGTACTTC.

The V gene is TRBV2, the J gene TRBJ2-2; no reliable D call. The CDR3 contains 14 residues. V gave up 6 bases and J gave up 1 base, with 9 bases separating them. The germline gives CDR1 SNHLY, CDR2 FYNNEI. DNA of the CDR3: TGTGCCAGCAGGACCGAATTGAACACCGGGGAGCTGTTTTTT. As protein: CASRTELNTGELFF.

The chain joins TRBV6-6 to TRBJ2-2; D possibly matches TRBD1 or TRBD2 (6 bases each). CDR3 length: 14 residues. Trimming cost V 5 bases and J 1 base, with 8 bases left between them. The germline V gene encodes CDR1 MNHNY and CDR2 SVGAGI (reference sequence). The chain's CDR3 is CASSRGQNTGELFF. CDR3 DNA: TGTGCCAGCAGTCGGGGGCAGAACACCGGGGAGCTGTTTTTT.

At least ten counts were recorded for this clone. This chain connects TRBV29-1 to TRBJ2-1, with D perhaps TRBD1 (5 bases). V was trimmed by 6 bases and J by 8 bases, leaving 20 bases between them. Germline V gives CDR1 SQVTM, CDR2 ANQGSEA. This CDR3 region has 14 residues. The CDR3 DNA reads TGCAGCGTGGTCAAGGGGCCTACGCGTGATGAGCAGTTCTTC. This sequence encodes CSVVKGPTRDEQFF.

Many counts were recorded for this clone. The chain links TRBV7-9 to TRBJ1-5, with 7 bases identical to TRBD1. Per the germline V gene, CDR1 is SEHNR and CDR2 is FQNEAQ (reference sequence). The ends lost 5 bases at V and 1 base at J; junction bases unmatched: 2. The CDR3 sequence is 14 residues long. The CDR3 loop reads CASSRGGSNQPQHF. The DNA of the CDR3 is TGTGCCAGCAGCCGAGGGGGCAGCAATCAGCCCCAGCATTTT.

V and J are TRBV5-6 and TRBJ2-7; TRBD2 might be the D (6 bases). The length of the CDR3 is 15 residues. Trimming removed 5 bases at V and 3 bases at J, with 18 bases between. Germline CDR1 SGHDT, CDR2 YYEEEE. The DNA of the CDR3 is TGTGCCAGCAGGGCAACCGGGACTGGAATCTACGAGCAGTACTTC. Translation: CASRATGTGIYEQYF.

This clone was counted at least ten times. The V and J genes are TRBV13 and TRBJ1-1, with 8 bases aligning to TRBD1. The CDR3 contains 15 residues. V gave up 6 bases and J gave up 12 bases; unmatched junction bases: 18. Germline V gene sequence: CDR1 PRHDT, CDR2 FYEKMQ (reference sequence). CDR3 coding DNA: TGTGCCAGCAGTCGATTATCGGGACAGGCAAGGGGGACTTTCTTT. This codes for CASSRLSGQARGTFF.

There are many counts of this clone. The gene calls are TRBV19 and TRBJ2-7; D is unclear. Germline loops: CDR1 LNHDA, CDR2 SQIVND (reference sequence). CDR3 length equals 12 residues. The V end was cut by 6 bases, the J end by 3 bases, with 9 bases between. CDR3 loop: CASSKTGYEQYF. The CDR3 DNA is TGTGCCAGTAGCAAGACGGGCTACGAGCAGTACTTC.

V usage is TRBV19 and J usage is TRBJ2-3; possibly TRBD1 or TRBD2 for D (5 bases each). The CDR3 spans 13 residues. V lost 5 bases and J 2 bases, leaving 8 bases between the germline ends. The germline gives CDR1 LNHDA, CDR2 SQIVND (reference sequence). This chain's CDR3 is CASSGGHTDTQYF. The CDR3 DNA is TGTGCCAGTAGTGGGGGTCACACAGATACGCAGTATTTT.

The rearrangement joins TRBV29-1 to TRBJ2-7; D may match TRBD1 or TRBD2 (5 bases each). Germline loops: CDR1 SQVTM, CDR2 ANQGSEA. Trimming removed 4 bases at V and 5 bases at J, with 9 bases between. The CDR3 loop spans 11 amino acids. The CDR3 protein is CSVAWGNEQYF. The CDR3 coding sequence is TGCAGCGTTGCCTGGGGGAACGAGCAGTACTTC.

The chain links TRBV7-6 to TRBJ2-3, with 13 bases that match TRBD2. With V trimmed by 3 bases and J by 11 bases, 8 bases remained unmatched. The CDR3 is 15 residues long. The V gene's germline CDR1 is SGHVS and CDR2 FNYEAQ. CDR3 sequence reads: CASSFIGTSGAEQYF. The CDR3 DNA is TGTGCCAGCAGCTTCATCGGGACTAGCGGGGCGGAGCAGTATTTT.

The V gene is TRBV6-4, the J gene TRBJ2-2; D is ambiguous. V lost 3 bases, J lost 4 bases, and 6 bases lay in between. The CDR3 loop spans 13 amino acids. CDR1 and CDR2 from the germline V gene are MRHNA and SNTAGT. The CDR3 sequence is CASSESVTGELFF. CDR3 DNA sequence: TGTGCCAGCAGTGAGTCAGTCACCGGGGAGCTGTTTTTT.

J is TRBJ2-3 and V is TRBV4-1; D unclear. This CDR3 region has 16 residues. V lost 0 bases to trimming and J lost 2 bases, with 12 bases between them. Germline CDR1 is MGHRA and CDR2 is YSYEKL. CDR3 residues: CASSQDGRIYTDTQYF. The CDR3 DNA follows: TGCGCCAGCAGCCAAGACGGTAGGATCTACACAGATACGCAGTATTTT.

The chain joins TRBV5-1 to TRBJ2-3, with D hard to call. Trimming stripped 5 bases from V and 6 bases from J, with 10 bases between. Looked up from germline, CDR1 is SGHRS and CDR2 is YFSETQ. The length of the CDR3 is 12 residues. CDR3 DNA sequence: TGCGCCAGCAGAGAGGTGGGGGATACGCAGTATTTT. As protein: CASREVGDTQYF.

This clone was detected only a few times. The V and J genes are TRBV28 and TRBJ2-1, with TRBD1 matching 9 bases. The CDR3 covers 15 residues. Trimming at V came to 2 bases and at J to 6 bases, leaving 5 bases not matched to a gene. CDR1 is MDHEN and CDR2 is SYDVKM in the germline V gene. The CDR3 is CASSLPGTGSNEQFF. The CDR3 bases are TGTGCCAGCAGTTTACCCGGGACAGGGTCCAATGAGCAGTTCTTC.

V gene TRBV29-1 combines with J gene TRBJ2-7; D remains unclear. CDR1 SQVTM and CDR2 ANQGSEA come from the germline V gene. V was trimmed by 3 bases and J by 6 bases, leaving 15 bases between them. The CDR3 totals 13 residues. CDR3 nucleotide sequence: TGCAGCGTTGACTATACCGTTCCTGGCGAGCAGTACTTC. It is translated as CSVDYTVPGEQYF.

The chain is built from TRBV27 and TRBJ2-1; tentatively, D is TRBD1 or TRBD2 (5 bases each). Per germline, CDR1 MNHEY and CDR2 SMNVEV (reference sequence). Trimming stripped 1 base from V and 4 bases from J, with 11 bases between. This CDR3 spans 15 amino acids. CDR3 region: CASSLLGPLYNEQFF. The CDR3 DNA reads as TGTGCCAGCAGTTTATTGGGACCACTTTACAATGAGCAGTTCTTC.

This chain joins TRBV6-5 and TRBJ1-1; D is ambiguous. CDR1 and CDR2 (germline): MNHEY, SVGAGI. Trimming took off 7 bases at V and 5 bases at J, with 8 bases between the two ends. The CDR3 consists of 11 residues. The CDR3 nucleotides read TGTGCCAGCACCCCGGCGACTGAAGCTTTCTTT. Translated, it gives CASTPATEAFF.

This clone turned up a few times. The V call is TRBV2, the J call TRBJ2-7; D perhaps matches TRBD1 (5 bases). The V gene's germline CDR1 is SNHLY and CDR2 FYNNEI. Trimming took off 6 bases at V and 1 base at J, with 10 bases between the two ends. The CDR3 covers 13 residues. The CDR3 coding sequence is TGTGCCAGCAGGTTTGGGGCGTCCTACGAGCAGTACGTC. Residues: CASRFGASYEQYV.